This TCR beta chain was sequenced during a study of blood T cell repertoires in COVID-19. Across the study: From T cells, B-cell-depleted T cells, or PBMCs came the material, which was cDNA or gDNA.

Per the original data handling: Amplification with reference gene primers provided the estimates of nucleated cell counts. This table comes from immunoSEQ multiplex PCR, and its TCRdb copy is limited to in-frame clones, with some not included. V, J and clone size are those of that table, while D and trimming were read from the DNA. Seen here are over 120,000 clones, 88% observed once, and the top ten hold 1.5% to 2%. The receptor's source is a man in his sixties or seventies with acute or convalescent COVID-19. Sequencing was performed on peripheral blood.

CDR3 bases: TGTGCCAGCAGCTTCGGTTCCGCGGGGGTCGGTGAGCAGTTCTTC. It encodes CASSFGSAGVGEQFF. The chain employs TRBV5-4 and TRBJ2-1; 7 nucleotides line up with TRBD2. Trimming took 2 bases from V and 9 from J; bases not matched to a gene: 11. CDR1 and CDR2 (germline): SGHNT, YYREEE (reference sequence). CDR3 size: 15 residues.